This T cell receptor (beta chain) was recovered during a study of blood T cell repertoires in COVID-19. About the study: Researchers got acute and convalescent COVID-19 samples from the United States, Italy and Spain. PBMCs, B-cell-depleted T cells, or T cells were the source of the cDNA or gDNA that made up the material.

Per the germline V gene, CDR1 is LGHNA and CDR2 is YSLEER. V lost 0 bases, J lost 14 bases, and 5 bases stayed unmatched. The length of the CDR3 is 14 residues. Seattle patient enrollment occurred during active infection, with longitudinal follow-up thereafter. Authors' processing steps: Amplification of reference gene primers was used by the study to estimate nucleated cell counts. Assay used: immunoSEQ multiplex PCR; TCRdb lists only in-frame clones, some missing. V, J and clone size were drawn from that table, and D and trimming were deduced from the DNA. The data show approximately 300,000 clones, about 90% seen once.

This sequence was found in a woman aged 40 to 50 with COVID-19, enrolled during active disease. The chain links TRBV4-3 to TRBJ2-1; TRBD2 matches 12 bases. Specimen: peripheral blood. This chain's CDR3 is CASSQDRLAGAEFF. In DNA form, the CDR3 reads TGCGCCAGCAGCCAAGATAGACTAGCGGGGGCTGAGTTCTTC.